This is a list of T cell receptor beta chains from one sample in a study of cytomegalovirus exposure and HLA in healthy donors. The assay was immunoSEQ multiplex PCR, and TCRdb's table has in-frame clones only and misses some. The sample has about 150,000 clones; approximately 72% are singletons. Input material: PBMCs. These receptors all stem from a man aged 18 to 30 in good health and CMV-seronegative. CDR3s include the opening cysteine and the closing phenylalanine or tryptophan. The D gene is left open where the match is weak. Some rows mark clone size as missing; the rest say once, few, many or name a class of expanded clone.

clone_size j_call cdr3_length d_call v_call cdr3_aa cdr3_nt
. TRBJ1-1 14 . TRBV6-5 CASSYGPRTSEAFF TGTGCCAGCAGTTACGGGCCCAGGACTTCCGAAGCTTTCTTT
once TRBJ1-3 16 TRBD1 TRBV5-8 CASSLNRGLSGNTIYF TGTGCCAGCAGTCTCAACAGGGGCCTCTCTGGAAACACCATATATTTT
. TRBJ2-1 15 TRBD1 TRBV4-3 CASSPRQGVYNEQFF TGCGCCAGCAGCCCCCGACAGGGGGTGTACAATGAGCAGTTCTTC
. TRBJ1-2 15 TRBD1 TRBV5-1 CASSWGQGINYGYTF TGCGCCAGCAGCTGGGGACAGGGGATTAACTATGGCTACACCTTC
few TRBJ2-5 15 . TRBV28 CASSSQYRGPETQYF TGTGCCAGCAGTTCGCAATATAGGGGTCCGGAGACCCAGTACTTC
once TRBJ1-4 15 TRBD1 TRBV5-4 CASSLNRGSNEKLFF TGTGCCAGCAGCTTAAACAGGGGAAGTAATGAAAAACTGTTTTTT
. TRBJ2-5 16 TRBD2 TRBV6-4 CASSPGTSGRQETQYF TGTGCCAGCTCCCCCGGGACTAGCGGGCGACAAGAGACCCAGTACTTC
. TRBJ2-7 14 . TRBV5-8 CASSLRGGGVEQYF TGTGCCAGCAGCTTGCGGGGCGGAGGGGTCGAGCAGTACTTC
. TRBJ1-1 14 . TRBV4-2 CASSQGGQDTEAFF TGTGCCAGCAGCCAAGGGGGGCAGGACACTGAAGCTTTCTTT
few TRBJ2-2 16 . TRBV5-1 CASSSQASGNTGELFF TGCGCCAGCAGCTCACAGGCGTCGGGGAACACCGGGGAGCTGTTTTTT
. TRBJ1-1 16 TRBD1 TRBV6-1 CASSEGSTGGRTEAFF TGTGCCAGCAGTGAAGGCTCCACAGGGGGCCGGACTGAAGCTTTCTTT
. TRBJ2-1 15 TRBD1 TRBV5-1 CASSFGDSTYNEQFF TGCGCCAGCAGCTTCGGGGACAGCACCTACAATGAGCAGTTCTTC
. TRBJ2-7 16 TRBD1 TRBV6-6 CASSFVQGAHSYEQYF TGTGCCAGCAGTTTTGTACAGGGGGCCCACTCCTACGAGCAGTACTTC
once TRBJ2-2 16 . TRBV28 CASSPRRAGETGELFF TGTGCCAGCAGTCCGAGGCGGGCAGGGGAAACCGGGGAGCTGTTTTTT
. TRBJ1-2 15 TRBD1 TRBV4-3 CASSQVRDRVYGYTF TGCGCCAGCAGCCAGGTTCGGGACAGGGTCTATGGCTACACCTTC
. TRBJ2-2 15 . TRBV7-2 CASSLRTANTGELFF TGTGCCAGCAGCTTAAGGACAGCGAACACCGGGGAGCTGTTTTTT
. TRBJ1-1 13 . TRBV5-8 CASSPGVNTEAFF TGTGCCAGCAGCCCGGGGGTGAACACTGAAGCTTTCTTT
. TRBJ2-7 14 TRBD1 TRBV5-1 CASSLYDRGYEQYF TGCGCCAGCAGCTTATACGACAGGGGCTACGAGCAGTACTTC
few TRBJ2-2 13 . TRBV6-1 CASSRGGNGELFF TGTGCCAGCAGCAGGGGAGGGAACGGGGAGCTGTTTTTT
. TRBJ2-3 14 . TRBV7-3 CASSPTSATDTQYF TGTGCCAGCAGCCCTACGTCCGCGACAGATACGCAGTATTTT
. TRBJ2-4 16 . TRBV4-3 CASSQDRAATGNIQYF TGCGCCAGCAGCCAAGATCGGGCGGCCACAGGGAACATTCAGTACTTC
. TRBJ1-1 15 TRBD1 TRBV11-2 CASTWTGAVKPEAFF TGTGCCAGCACCTGGACAGGGGCCGTTAAACCTGAAGCTTTCTTT
once TRBJ1-2 15 . TRBV11-2 CASSSTGRPFYGYTF TGTGCCAGCAGCTCCACAGGGAGACCCTTCTATGGCTACACCTTC
. TRBJ1-1 15 . TRBV5-1 CASSLAPTTNTEAFF TGCGCCAGCAGCTTGGCACCGACAACGAACACTGAAGCTTTCTTT
few TRBJ2-5 17 . TRBV7-9 CASSSLEGRDFQETQYF TGTGCCAGCAGCTCCCTTGAGGGTCGGGACTTTCAAGAGACCCAGTACTTC
. TRBJ2-3 13 . TRBV29-1 CSTSGGGTDTQYF TGCAGCACCTCGGGCGGGGGCACAGATACGCAGTATTTT
few TRBJ1-1 15 . TRBV10-3 CAISASTGFGTEAFF TGTGCCATCAGTGCCTCAACAGGGTTTGGCACTGAAGCTTTCTTT
. TRBJ2-2 14 . TRBV19 CASSLGTYTGELFF TGTGCCAGTAGTCTCGGGACTTACACCGGGGAGCTGTTTTTT
. TRBJ2-1 15 TRBD2 TRBV9 CASSLSGGAYNEQFF TGTGCCAGCAGCCTTAGCGGGGGCGCCTACAATGAGCAGTTCTTC
. TRBJ1-5 13 . TRBV6-1 CASSEAGGQFQHF TGTGCCAGCAGTGAAGCTGGGGGACAATTCCAGCATTTT
. TRBJ2-3 16 . TRBV2 CASKWSRVTPADTQYF TGTGCCAGCAAATGGAGCCGGGTCACCCCCGCAGATACGCAGTATTTT
. TRBJ1-5 17 . TRBV4-1 CASSHGLQGMRSGPQHF TGCGCCAGCAGCCATGGTTTACAGGGAATGAGGTCCGGGCCCCAGCATTTT
. TRBJ1-2 15 TRBD1 TRBV19 CASSRLGQGNYGYTF TGTGCCAGTAGTAGACTTGGACAGGGGAACTATGGCTACACCTTC
few TRBJ1-3 15 TRBD1 TRBV28 CASSIHRTGGNTIYF TGTGCCAGCAGTATCCATCGGACAGGGGGGAACACCATATATTTT
few TRBJ1-6 18 . TRBV28 CASSGQLEDSPYNSPLHF TGTGCCAGCAGTGGGCAACTTGAGGACAGTCCCTATAATTCACCCCTCCACTTT
. TRBJ2-6 17 TRBD1 TRBV5-4 CASSFGQGAYGANVLTF TGTGCCAGCAGCTTTGGACAGGGGGCATATGGGGCCAACGTCCTGACTTTC
few TRBJ1-1 12 . TRBV7-2 CASSLKSTEAFF TGTGCCAGCAGCTTAAAGAGTACTGAAGCTTTCTTT
. TRBJ1-1 15 . TRBV14 CASSRGPPGDTEAFF TGTGCCAGCAGCCGCGGGCCTCCGGGGGACACTGAAGCTTTCTTT
. TRBJ2-7 13 TRBD1 TRBV28 CATTTGNSYEQYF TGTGCCACCACGACAGGGAACTCCTACGAGCAGTACTTC
. TRBJ2-2 17 TRBD2 TRBV10-3 CAISPTSGGVNTGELFF TGTGCCATCAGTCCGACTAGCGGGGGGGTTAACACCGGGGAGCTGTTTTTT
. TRBJ1-5 13 . TRBV30 CAWRGGSNQPQHF TGTGCCTGGCGGGGGGGGAGCAATCAGCCCCAGCATTTT
few TRBJ1-1 15 . TRBV5-4 CASSLAGNMNTEAFF TGTGCCAGCAGCTTGGCAGGGAACATGAACACTGAAGCTTTCTTT
. TRBJ1-2 15 . TRBV5-1 CASSLGPQRGYGYTF TGCGCCAGCAGCTTGGGCCCGCAAAGGGGCTATGGCTACACCTTC
. TRBJ2-7 16 TRBD2 TRBV7-9 CASSAPGLAGESEQYF TGTGCCAGCAGCGCCCCGGGACTAGCGGGGGAGAGCGAGCAGTACTTC
. TRBJ1-2 15 . TRBV7-2 CASSPIGVSGGGYTF TGTGCCAGCAGCCCGATAGGCGTATCTGGAGGTGGCTACACCTTC
. TRBJ2-1 13 . TRBV13 CASSWRGHNEQFF TGTGCCAGCAGCTGGAGGGGCCACAATGAGCAGTTCTTC
. TRBJ1-2 16 TRBD1 TRBV9 CASSVLWTGRDYGYTF TGTGCCAGCAGCGTCCTTTGGACAGGGAGAGACTATGGCTACACCTTC
. TRBJ2-7 14 . TRBV2 CASSESGLAHEQYF TGTGCCAGCAGTGAAAGCGGGCTGGCCCACGAGCAGTACTTC
. TRBJ2-5 16 TRBD1 TRBV23-1 CASSQSGSQGRETQYF TGCGCCAGCAGCCAGTCGGGGTCACAGGGGAGAGAGACCCAGTACTTC
. TRBJ1-1 14 . TRBV5-1 CASSWDTENTEAFF TGCGCCAGCAGCTGGGACACTGAGAACACTGAAGCTTTCTTT
. TRBJ2-5 15 TRBD1 TRBV4-1 CASSPTGEYQETQYF TGCGCCAGCAGCCCGACAGGGGAGTACCAAGAGACCCAGTACTTC
. TRBJ2-1 17 TRBD1 TRBV28 CASSRHVGQGIVDEQFF TGTGCCAGCAGTCGCCATGTGGGACAGGGGATCGTGGATGAGCAGTTCTTC
. TRBJ1-5 15 . TRBV7-9 CSSSSLGGGNQPQHF TGTTCCAGCAGCTCGTTGGGGGGGGGCAATCAGCCCCAGCATTTT
. TRBJ1-6 13 . TRBV7-2 CASSLDRVPPLHF TGTGCCAGCAGCTTAGACAGGGTCCCACCCCTCCACTTT
. TRBJ2-3 16 . TRBV5-1 CASSLNWGRSTDTQYF TGCGCCAGCAGCTTGAATTGGGGGCGCAGTACAGATACGCAGTATTTT
. TRBJ2-1 16 . TRBV2 CASSARGAGAHNEQFF TGTGCCAGCAGTGCGCGTGGGGCGGGGGCCCACAATGAGCAGTTCTTC
once TRBJ2-3 15 . TRBV6-1 CASSETGRETDTQYF TGTGCCAGCAGTGAAACGGGCAGGGAAACAGATACGCAGTATTTT
. TRBJ1-2 15 TRBD1 TRBV4-1 CASSGGQPSNYGYTF TGCGCCAGCAGCGGGGGACAGCCGTCTAACTATGGCTACACCTTC
. TRBJ2-5 15 . TRBV6-6 CASSSKKTAQETQYF TGTGCCAGCAGTTCAAAAAAGACAGCCCAAGAGACCCAGTACTTC